The present T cell receptor (beta chain) was sequenced within a study of siplizumab effects on memory and regulatory T cells. Germline loops: CDR1 SEHNR, CDR2 FQNEAQ (reference sequence). The CDR3 consists of 12 residues. Trimming shortened V by 5 bases and J by 12 bases, and 13 bases separated the two germline ends. Repertoires were generated with immunoSEQ multiplex PCR, while TCRdb's copy carries only in-frame clones and drops some. Of around 120,000 clones detected, around 94% appear once; the ten largest clones hold 1.5% to 2%. This clone was recorded once. Its specificity is unknown. Study results and caveats: Under siplizumab, alloreactive sequences traced to unstimulated CD4+ memory cells were significantly reduced. Treg origin accounted for an average of roughly 70% of mappable alloreactive CD4+ clones with siplizumab and 26.9% in controls.

The chain combines TRBV7-9 with TRBJ1-4; D ambiguous. The source of this sequence is a human donor in good health. Material: non-Treg CD4+ T cells sorted from blood. The CDR3 reads CASSGDRSELFF. CDR3 bases: TGTGCCAGCAGCGGAGACCGCAGTGAACTGTTTTTT. The full variable domain, its missing parts supplied by reference TRBV7-9 and TRBJ1-4, is DTGVSQNPRHKITKRGQNVTFRCDPISEHNRLYWYRQTLGQGPEFLTYFQNEAQLEKSRLLSDRFSAERPKGSFSTLEIQRTEQGDSAMYLCASSGDRSELFFGSGTQLSVL.